This T cell receptor beta chain appears in the sequencing data of a study of cytomegalovirus exposure and HLA in healthy donors. The CDR3 covers 12 residues. Some clones are missing from TCRdb's copy, which holds only in-frame ones; the method was immunoSEQ multiplex PCR. This table holds about 150,000 clones, approximately 90% found once. This clone was recorded only once. The target antigen is unknown. General observations from the study: Researchers counted 164 TCR beta chains as cytomegalovirus-associated.

Source material: PBMCs. This chain connects TRBV12-1 to TRBJ2-3; the DNA was not used to check the table's D call, TRBD2. TRBV12-1 is classified as a pseudogene. This TCR was recovered from a woman between 25 and 40 years old in good health and CMV-seropositive. CDR3 DNA sequence: TGTGCCAGCAGCTTTTTCTTAGATACGCAGTATTTT. It encodes CASSFFLDTQYF.